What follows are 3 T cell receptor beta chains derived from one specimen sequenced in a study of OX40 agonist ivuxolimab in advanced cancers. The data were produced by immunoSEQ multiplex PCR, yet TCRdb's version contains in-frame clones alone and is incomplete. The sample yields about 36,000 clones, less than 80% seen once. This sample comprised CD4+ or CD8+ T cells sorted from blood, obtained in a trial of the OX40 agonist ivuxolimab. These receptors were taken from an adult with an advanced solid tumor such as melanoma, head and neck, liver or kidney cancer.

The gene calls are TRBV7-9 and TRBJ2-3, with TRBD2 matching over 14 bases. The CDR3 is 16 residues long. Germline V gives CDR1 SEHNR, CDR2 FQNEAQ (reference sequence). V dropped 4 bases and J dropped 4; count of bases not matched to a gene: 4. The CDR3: CASSSGLAGAADTQYF. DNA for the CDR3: TGTGCCAGCAGCTCGGGACTAGCGGGGGCGGCAGATACGCAGTATTTT.

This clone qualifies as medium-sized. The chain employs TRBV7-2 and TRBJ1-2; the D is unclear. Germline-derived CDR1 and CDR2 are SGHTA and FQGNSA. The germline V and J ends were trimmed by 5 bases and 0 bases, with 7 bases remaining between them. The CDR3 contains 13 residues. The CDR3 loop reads CASSPTTNYGYTF. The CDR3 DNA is TGTGCCAGCAGCCCCACAACTAACTATGGCTACACCTTC.

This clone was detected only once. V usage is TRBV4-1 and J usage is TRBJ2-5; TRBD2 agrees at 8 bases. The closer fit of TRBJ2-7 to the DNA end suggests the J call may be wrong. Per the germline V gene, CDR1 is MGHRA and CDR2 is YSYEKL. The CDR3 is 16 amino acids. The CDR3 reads CASSQDPTSGTYEQYF. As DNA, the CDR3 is TGCGCCAGCAGCCAAGATCCTACTAGCGGAACCTACGAGCAGTACTTC.